This TCR beta chain was profiled in a study of identical twins. Study-level findings and limits: Invariant MAIT and iNKT cells could partly confound zero-insertion analyses.

J lost 5 bases, V lost 7 bases, and 13 bases had no gene match. CDR1 and CDR2 (germline): MDHEN, SYDVKM. CDR3 length: 17 residues. On this clonotype: As yet, its antigen is unknown.

From the 5' RACE reads, TCRdb called clonotypes with MiXCR, one entry per CDR3 protein. The sample carries some 900,000 distinct CDR3 sequences, 9% to 15% recorded once. These data also formed part of another study, on yellow fever vaccine responses in identical twins.

The receptor comes from a woman under 30 in good health. Sequencing was performed on PBMCs. V gene TRBV28 combines with J gene TRBJ2-1, with TRBD1 matching over 11 bases. The CDR3 bases are TGTGCCAGCACCACCATTGTCCGGGACAGGGGGGACAATGAGCAGTTCTTC. It translates to CASTTIVRDRGDNEQFF. The full variable domain, its missing parts supplied by reference TRBV28 and TRBJ2-1, is DVKVTQSSRYLVKRTGEKVFLECVQDMDHENMFWYRQDPGLGLRLIYFSYDVKMKEKGDIPEGYSVSREKKERFSLILESASTNQTSMYLCASTTIVRDRGDNEQFFGPGTRLTVL.